This TCR beta chain was recorded in a study of blood T cell repertoires in COVID-19 (dated by TCRdb to the early 2020s). Regarding the complete study: Samples covering the acute and convalescent phases of COVID-19 were provided by collaborators in the United States, Italy and Spain. The material from the prospective study consisted of cDNA or gDNA derived from T cells, B-cell-depleted T cells, or PBMCs. Subjects who had been exposed to COVID-19, were actively infected with it, or had recovered from it provided the deeply sampled blood TCRbeta repertoires that made up the dataset. The repertoires were made available in a free public database intended to serve as a resource for research on the immune response to SARS-CoV-2. Samples were obtained from the ongoing ImmuneRACE study (first 160 participants) and from 1,254 subjects provided by 6 global collaborators. Sample metadata almost always included a de-identified subject ID, COVID-19 status, age in years and sex. HLA class I and class II types, where available, came from metadata supplied by the sample provider rather than from assay-based typing. Here is what the overall study found, with its caveats: The amount of clinical and demographic metadata varied by source and participant and was provided uncurated.

In Seattle, one collaborating source enrolled patients while the infection was active and tracked those patients longitudinally over the course of disease. Collaborating institutions collected whole blood in K2EDTA tubes following their own protocols. For TCRbeta analysis, collaborators shipped samples in one of three forms: frozen whole blood, isolated PBMCs, or DNA extracted from either of those sample types. Based on the germline V gene (reference sequence), the CDR1 and CDR2 sequences are SGHKS and YYEKEE. Compared with germline, V lacks 2 bases and J lacks 1 base; bases without a gene match: 7. Inclusive of the bounding cysteine and phenylalanine, the CDR3 is 16 residues long. Only CDR3 DNA remains: 48 bases, in frame from the first base. This clone came up a few times. There is no known antigen for this receptor. Base qualities are missing; no much larger clone stands one base away. The immunoSEQ Assay, a bias-controlled multiplex PCR, was used to amplify TCRbeta CDR3 regions from genomic DNA. For the original study's pipeline: The number of nucleated cells in each sample was estimated from the amplification of reference gene primers within the assay. To quantify the absolute abundance of each unique TCRbeta CDR3 rearrangement, sequence reads were collapsed and filtered. For each sample, productive Simpson clonality was calculated as the square root of Simpson's diversity index over productive rearrangements. In its TCRdb copy, this immuneACCESS table keeps in-frame sequences only and misses some clones. Where compared with another copy, unresolved V genes explain less than half of these, and the others have no known cause. That table gives V, J and clone size, and the DNA gave D and trimming. The sample includes over 150,000 clones, with about 83% observed a single time. The top ten clonotypes cover around 10% of the sample.

This sequence originates from a woman in her 70s with COVID-19, enrolled during active disease. In this chain, TRBV5-5 is recombined with TRBJ2-7; 9 central bases correspond to TRBD2. The sequenced sample consisted of peripheral blood. CDR3 sequence: CASSLRASGVSYEQYF. The DNA is TGTGCCAGCAGCTTACGGGCTAGCGGGGTTTCCTACGAGCAGTACTTC.